This record concerns one TCR beta chain sequence. Its specificity is not known. This sample was taken from a study of OX40 agonist ivuxolimab in advanced cancers. Study results and caveats: It was not determined which antigens were specifically recognized by the peripheral T cells that had undergone clonal expansion.

The table came from immunoSEQ multiplex PCR; TCRdb's copy has only in-frame clones and leaves some out. The data hold about 63,000 clones, with more than 60% observed a single time. Germline trimming cut 0 bases from V and 5 bases from J; bases unmatched to any gene: 1. Germline V gene data show CDR1 as SGHRS and CDR2 as YFSETQ. The CDR3 runs to 14 residues. The sequence came from an adult with an advanced solid tumor such as melanoma, head and neck, liver or kidney cancer. Source: CD4+ or CD8+ T cells sorted from blood, taken in a trial of the OX40 agonist ivuxolimab. The V and J genes are TRBV5-1 and TRBJ2-5; 10 bases align to TRBD2. The CDR3 DNA sequence: TGCGCCAGCAGCTTGGCAGCGGGGGGGGAGACCCAGTACTTC. Protein product: CASSLAAGGETQYF.